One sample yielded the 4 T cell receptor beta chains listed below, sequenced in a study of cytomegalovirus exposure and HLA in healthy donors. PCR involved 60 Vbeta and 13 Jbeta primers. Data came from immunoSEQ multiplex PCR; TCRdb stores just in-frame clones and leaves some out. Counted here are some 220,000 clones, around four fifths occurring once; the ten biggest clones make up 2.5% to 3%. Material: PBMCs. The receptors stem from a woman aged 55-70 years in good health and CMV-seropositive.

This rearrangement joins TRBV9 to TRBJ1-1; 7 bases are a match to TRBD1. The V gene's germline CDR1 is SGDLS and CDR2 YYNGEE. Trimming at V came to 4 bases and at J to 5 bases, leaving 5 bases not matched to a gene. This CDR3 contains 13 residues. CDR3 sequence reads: CASSPGTETEAFF. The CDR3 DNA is TGTGCCAGCAGCCCAGGGACAGAAACTGAAGCTTTCTTT. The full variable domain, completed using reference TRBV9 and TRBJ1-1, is DSGVTQTPKHLITATGQRVTLRCSPRSGDLSVYWYQQSLDQGLQFLIQYYNGEERAKGNILERFSAQQFPDLHSELNLSSLELGDSALYFCASSPGTETEAFFGQGTRLTVV.

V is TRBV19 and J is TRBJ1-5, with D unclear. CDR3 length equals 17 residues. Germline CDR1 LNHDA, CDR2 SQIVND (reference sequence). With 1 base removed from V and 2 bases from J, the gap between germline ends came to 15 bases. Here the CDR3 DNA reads TGTGCCAGTAGTATAGTCTATCCAGCGGAGGGCAATCAGCCCCAGCATTTT. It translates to CASSIVYPAEGNQPQHF.

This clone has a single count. CDR3 nucleotide sequence: TGCGCCAGCAGTCGAGGCGGGAGGGCCCTCAGCGGTGAGCAGTTCTTC. This encodes CASSRGGRALSGEQFF. This chain joins TRBV23-1 and TRBJ2-1, with TRBD2 matching over 9 bases. TRBV23-1 is known as an ORF, though its function is uncertain. The CDR3 sequence is 16 residues long. V was pared by 4 bases and J by 9 bases, with 13 bases of the junction left unmatched.

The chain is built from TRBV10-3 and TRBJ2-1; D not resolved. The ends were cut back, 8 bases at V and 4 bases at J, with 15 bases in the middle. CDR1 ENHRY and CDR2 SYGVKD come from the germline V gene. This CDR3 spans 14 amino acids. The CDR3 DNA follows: TGTGCCATCCGGAGCACTTTGGTATACAATGAGCAGTTCTTC. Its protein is CAIRSTLVYNEQFF.